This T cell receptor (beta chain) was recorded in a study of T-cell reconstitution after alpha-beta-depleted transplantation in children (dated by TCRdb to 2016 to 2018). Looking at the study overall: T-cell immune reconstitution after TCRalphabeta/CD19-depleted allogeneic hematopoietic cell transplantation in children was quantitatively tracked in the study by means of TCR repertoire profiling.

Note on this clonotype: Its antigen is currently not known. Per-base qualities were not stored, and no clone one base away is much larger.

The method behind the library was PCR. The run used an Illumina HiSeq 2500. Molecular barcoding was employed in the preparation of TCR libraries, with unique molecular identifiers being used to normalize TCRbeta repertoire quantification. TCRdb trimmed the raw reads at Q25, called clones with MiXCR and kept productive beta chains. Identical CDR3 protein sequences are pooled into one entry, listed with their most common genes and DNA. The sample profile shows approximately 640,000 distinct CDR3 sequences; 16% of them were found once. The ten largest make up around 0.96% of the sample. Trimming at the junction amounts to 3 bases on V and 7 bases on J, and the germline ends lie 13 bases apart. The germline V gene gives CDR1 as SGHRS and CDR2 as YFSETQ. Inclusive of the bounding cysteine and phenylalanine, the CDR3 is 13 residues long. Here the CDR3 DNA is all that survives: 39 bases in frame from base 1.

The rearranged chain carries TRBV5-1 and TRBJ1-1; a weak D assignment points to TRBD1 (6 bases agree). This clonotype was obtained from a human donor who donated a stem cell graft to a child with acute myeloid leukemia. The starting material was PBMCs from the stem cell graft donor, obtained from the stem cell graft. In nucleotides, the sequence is TGCGCCAGCAGCTCTGGACAGTCTTTTGAAGCTTTCTTT. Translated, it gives CASSSGQSFEAFF.